The source of this TCR beta chain is a study of response to subunit inactivated influenza vaccine. Only a few counts were recorded for this clonotype. Its antigen is as yet unknown. Study results and limitations: Each seasonal flu vaccination may recruit only limited new T cells, authors suggested.

This CDR3 has 17 residues. Germline V gene lookup returns CDR1 SEHNR and CDR2 FQNEAQ (reference sequence). J was trimmed by 2 bases and V by 1 base; bases with no gene match: 8. From the RT-PCR reads, TCRdb called clonotypes with MiXCR, one entry per CDR3 protein. The table has about 480,000 distinct CDR3 sequences, roughly 9.8% seen once. This TCR was sampled from a man aged 45-65 years who received an inactivated influenza vaccine. The chain is built from TRBV7-9 and TRBJ1-2; 9 positions agree with TRBD1. The material sequenced was PBMCs from blood, taken 40 to 50 days after vaccination. The CDR3 spells CASSLGASGQGNYGYTF. CDR3 bases: TGTGCCAGCAGCTTAGGGGCCTCGGGACAGGGAAACTATGGCTACACCTTC.